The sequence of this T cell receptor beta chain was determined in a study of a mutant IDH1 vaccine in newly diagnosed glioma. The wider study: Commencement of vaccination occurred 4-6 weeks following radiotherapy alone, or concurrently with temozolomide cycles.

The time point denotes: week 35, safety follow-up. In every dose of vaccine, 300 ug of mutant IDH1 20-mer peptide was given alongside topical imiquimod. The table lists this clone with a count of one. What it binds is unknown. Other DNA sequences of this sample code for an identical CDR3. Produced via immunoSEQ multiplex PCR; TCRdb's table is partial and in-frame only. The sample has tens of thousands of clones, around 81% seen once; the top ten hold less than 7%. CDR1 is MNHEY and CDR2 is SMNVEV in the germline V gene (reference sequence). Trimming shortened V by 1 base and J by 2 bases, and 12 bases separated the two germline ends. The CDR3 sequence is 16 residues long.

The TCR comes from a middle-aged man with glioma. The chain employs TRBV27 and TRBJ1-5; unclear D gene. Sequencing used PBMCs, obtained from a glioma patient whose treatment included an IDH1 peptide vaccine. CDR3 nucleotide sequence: TGTGCCAGCAGTTTATTTTTCGGGGAAGGCAATCAGCCCCAGCATTTT. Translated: CASSLFFGEGNQPQHF.